Reported below is one T cell receptor (beta chain). The target antigen is unknown. The sample belongs to a study of circulating and synovial CD4+ cells in juvenile arthritis. Findings and limits, study-wide: Shared-clonotype fractions with synovium likely underestimate full repertoire overlap. CPL versus bulk CD4 samples: T cell genome counts differed by at least an order of magnitude. Circulating pathogenic-like lymphocytes shared a substantially higher fraction of CDR3 sequences with synovium than bulk blood. Diversity here was lower than in bulk blood CD4 cells.

The method was immunoSEQ multiplex PCR; TCRdb's version includes in-frame clones alone and lacks a portion of them. Found here are tens of thousands of clones, around 95% of them singletons; the top ten hold around 0.17%. J gave up 9 bases and V 5 bases, and 8 bases lay outside the gene matches. Germline V gives CDR1 MDHEN, CDR2 SYDVKM. CDR3 size: 15 residues. This clonotype originated in a human donor with juvenile idiopathic arthritis. V gene TRBV28 combines with J gene TRBJ2-1, with 12 nucleotides matching TRBD2. Sequencing was done on a sample of CD4+ T cells from blood. The CDR3: CASSMTSGRYGEQFF. The CDR3 DNA reads as TGTGCCAGCAGTATGACTAGCGGGAGATATGGTGAGCAGTTCTTC.